This TCR beta chain was captured by sequencing in a study of cytomegalovirus exposure and HLA in healthy donors. Germline CDR1 SGHAT, CDR2 FQDESV (reference sequence). The CDR3 is 18 residues long. The ends lost 4 bases at V and 3 bases at J; junction bases unmatched: 9. It was with 60 Vbeta and 13 Jbeta primers that the PCR ran. Method: immunoSEQ multiplex PCR; TCRdb's copy keeps in-frame clones and lacks some. Of 100,000 to 150,000 clones listed, around three quarters are singletons. The sequence came from a woman between 35 and 50 years old in good health and CMV-seropositive. The specimen was PBMCs. The chain couples TRBV11-1 to TRBJ2-2; 12 nucleotides align to TRBD2. The CDR3 here is CASSSPSGRARDTGELFF. In DNA form, the CDR3 reads TGTGCCAGCAGCTCGCCTAGCGGGAGGGCCCGGGACACCGGGGAGCTGTTTTTT.